This T cell receptor (beta chain) appears in the sequencing data of a study of shared clonotypes between healthy human individuals. Study summary: The donors, a couple of women and a few men, were aged 18 to 49.

V lost 9 bases, J lost 0 bases, and 9 bases stayed unmatched. The germline gives CDR1 ENHRY, CDR2 SYGVKD. This CDR3 comprises 16 residues. Worth noting for this clone: Its antigen is unidentified.

Overall study findings and caveats: The sharing of roughly 5% of naive CD4 clonotypes was seen across a handful of donors. Against clonotypes common to all four donors, non-shared ones had lower generation probabilities.

Selected positively for CCR7 and CD45RO-negative, naive CD8 cells excluded terminally differentiated effector memory CD45RA+ cells. Per the study methods: ImmunoSEQ yielded junction-only sequences lacking quality scores, so filtering differed. Measured with immunoSEQ multiplex PCR; TCRdb has only the in-frame clones, and not every one. V, J and clone size are those of that table, while D and trimming were read from the DNA. The table shows roughly 890,000 clones, with 85% to 95% occurring only once. The V call is TRBV10-3, the J call TRBJ2-2; 8 bases are a match to TRBD2. Sample: naive CD8+ T cells sorted from blood. This receptor was identified in a man aged 25 to 40 in good health. The CDR3 region has the DNA TGTGCCATTCTGGACAATAGCGGGACGAACACCGGGGAGCTGTTTTTT. It encodes CAILDNSGTNTGELFF.